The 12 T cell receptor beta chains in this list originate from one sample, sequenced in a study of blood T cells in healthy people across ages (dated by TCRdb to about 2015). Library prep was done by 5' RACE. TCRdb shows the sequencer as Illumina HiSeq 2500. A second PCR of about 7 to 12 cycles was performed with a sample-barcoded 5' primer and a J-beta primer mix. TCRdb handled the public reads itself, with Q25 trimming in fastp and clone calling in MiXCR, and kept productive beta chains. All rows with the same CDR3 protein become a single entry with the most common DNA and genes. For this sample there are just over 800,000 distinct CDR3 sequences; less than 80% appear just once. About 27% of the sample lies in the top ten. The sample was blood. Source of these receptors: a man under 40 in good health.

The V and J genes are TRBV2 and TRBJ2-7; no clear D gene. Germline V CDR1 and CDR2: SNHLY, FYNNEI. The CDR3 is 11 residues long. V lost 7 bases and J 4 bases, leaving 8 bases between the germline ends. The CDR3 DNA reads TGTGCCAGCAATGACGGGTACGAGCAGTACTTC. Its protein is CASNDGYEQYF.

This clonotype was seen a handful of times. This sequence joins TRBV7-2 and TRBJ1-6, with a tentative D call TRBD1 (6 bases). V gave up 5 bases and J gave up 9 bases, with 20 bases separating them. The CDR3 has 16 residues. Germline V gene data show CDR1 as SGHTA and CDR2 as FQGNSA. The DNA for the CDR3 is TGTGCCAGCAGCCCTCCGGGGGGGCAAGGGGGTTCACCCCTCCACTTT. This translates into CASSPPGGQGGSPLHF.

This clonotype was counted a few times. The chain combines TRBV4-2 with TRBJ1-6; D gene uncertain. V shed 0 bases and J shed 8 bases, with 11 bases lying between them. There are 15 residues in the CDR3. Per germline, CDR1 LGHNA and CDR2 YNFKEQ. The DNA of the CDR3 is TGTGCCAGCAGCCAAGATGGGTTGGCGGATTCACCCCTCCACTTT. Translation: CASSQDGLADSPLHF.

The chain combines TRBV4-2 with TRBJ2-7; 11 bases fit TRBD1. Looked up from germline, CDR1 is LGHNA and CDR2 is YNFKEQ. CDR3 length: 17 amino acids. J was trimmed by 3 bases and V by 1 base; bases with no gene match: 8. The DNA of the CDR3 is TGTGCCAGCAGCCAAGCCTGGACAGGGGGCGCATTCTACGAGCAGTACTTC. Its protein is CASSQAWTGGAFYEQYF.

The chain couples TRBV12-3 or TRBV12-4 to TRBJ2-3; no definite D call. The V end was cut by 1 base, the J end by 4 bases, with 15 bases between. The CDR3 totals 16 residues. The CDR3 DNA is TGTGCCAGCAGTTTAGTGGTGAGTCCTAAGGCAGATACGCAGTATTTT. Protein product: CASSLVVSPKADTQYF.

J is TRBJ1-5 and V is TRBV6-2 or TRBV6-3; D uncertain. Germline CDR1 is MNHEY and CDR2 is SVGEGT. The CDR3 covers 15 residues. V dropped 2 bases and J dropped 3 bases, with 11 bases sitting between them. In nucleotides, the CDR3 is TGTGCCAGCAGTTACGGAGTCAGCTACAATCAGCCCCAGCATTTT. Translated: CASSYGVSYNQPQHF.

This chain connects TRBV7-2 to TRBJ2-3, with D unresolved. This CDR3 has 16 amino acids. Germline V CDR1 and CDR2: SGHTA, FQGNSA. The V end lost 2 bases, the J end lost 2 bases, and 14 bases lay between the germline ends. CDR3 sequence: CASSLLGRHFTDTQYF. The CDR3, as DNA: TGTGCCAGCAGCTTACTCGGCCGACATTTCACAGATACGCAGTATTTT.

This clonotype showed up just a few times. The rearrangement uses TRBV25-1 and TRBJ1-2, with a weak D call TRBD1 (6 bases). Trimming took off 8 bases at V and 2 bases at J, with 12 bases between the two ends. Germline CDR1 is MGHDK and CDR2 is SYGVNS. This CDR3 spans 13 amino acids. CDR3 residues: CASLGGRNYGYTF. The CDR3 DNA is TGTGCCAGCTTAGGGGGGAGAAACTATGGCTACACCTTC.

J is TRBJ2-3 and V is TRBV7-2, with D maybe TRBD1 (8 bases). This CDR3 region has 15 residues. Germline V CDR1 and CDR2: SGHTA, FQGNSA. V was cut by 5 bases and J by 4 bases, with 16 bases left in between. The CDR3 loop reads CASSRQGTNADTQYF. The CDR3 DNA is TGTGCCAGCAGCCGACAGGGGACTAATGCAGATACGCAGTATTTT.

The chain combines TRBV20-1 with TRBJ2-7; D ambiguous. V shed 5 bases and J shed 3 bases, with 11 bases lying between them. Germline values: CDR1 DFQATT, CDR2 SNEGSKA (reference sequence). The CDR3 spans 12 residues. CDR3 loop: CSAGHAGYEQYF. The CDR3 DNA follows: TGCAGTGCTGGGCATGCTGGCTACGAGCAGTACTTC.

The CDR3 protein is CSAREAAEGRRYEQYF. The DNA for the CDR3 is TGCAGTGCTAGAGAAGCCGCCGAGGGGAGGAGGTACGAGCAGTACTTC. This chain links TRBV20-1 with TRBJ2-5; D is perhaps TRBD2 (6 bases). TRBJ2-7 explains the end of the DNA better; the J call may be wrong. This CDR3 contains 16 residues. Germline loops: CDR1 DFQATT, CDR2 SNEGSKA (reference sequence).

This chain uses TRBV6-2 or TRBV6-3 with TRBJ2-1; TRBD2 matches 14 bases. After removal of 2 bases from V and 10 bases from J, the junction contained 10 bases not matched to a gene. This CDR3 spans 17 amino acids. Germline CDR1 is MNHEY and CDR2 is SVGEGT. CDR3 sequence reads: CASSYAGLAGAYWEQFF. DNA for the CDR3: TGTGCCAGCAGTTACGCGGGACTAGCGGGGGCCTACTGGGAGCAGTTCTTC.